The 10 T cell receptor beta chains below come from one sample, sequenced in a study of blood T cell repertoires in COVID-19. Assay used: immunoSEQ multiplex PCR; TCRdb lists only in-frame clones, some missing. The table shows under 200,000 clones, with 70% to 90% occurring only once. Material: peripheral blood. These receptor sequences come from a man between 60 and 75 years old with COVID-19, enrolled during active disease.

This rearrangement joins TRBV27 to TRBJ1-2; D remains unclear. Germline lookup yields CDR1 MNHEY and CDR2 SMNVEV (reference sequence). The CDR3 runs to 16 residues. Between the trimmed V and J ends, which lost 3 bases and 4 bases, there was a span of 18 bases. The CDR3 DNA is TGTGCCAGCAGTTTTGCAGCCTCCGACTTCTTCTATGGCTACACCTTC. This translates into CASSFAASDFFYGYTF.

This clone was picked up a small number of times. CDR3 sequence reads: CASSLMAGSNQPQHF. CDR3 nucleotides: TGTGCCAGCAGTTTGATGGCAGGCAGCAATCAGCCCCAGCATTTT. The chain carries TRBV27 and TRBJ1-5; D unclear. Per germline, CDR1 MNHEY and CDR2 SMNVEV (reference sequence). V lost 3 bases, J lost 1 base, and 10 bases lay in between. This CDR3 contains 15 residues.

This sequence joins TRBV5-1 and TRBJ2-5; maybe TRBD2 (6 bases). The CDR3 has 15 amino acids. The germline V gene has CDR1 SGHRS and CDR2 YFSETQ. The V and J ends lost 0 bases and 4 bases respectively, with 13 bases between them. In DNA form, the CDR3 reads TGCGCCAGCAGCTTGGTGGGAGGAGGATTAGAGACCCAGTACTTC. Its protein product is CASSLVGGGLETQYF.

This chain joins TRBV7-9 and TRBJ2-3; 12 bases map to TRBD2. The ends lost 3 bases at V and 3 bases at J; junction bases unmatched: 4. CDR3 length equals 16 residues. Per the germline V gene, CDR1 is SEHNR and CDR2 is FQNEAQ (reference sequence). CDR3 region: CASSFTSGRLTDTQYF. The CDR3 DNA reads TGTGCCAGCAGCTTCACTAGCGGGAGGCTGACAGATACGCAGTATTTT.

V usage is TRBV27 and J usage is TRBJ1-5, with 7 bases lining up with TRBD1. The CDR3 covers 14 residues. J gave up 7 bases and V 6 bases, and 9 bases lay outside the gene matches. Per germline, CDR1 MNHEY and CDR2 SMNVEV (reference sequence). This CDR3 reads CASRPNRGGQPQHF. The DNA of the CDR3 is TGTGCCAGCAGACCCAACAGGGGAGGCCAGCCCCAGCATTTT.

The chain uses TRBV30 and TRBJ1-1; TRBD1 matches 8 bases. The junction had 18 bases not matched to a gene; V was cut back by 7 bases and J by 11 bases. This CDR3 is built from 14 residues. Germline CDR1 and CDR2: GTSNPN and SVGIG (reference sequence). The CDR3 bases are TGTGCCTTCTACCGACAGGGGCTGACGAAGGGGGCTTTCTTT. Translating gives CAFYRQGLTKGAFF.

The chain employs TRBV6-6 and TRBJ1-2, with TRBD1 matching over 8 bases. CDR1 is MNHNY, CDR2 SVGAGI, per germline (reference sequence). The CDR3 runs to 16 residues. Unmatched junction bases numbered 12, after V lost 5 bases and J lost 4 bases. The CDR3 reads CASSRAGQARPYGYTF. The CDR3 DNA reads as TGTGCCAGCAGTCGAGCGGGACAGGCGCGCCCCTATGGCTACACCTTC.

CDR3 in amino acids: CASSFRLRVGEKLFF. The CDR3 DNA reads as TGTGCCAGCAGTTTTCGGTTGAGGGTGGGTGAAAAACTGTTTTTT. V is TRBV28 and J is TRBJ1-4; D remains ambiguous. Trimming shortened V by 3 bases and J by 7 bases, and 15 bases separated the two germline ends. Germline CDR1 is MDHEN and CDR2 is SYDVKM. CDR3 length equals 15 residues. Looking up the rest from reference TRBV28 and TRBJ1-4 gives the full variable domain: DVKVTQSSRYLVKRTGEKVFLECVQDMDHENMFWYRQDPGLGLRLIYFSYDVKMKEKGDIPEGYSVSREKKERFSLILESASTNQTSMYLCASSFRLRVGEKLFFGSGTQLSVL.

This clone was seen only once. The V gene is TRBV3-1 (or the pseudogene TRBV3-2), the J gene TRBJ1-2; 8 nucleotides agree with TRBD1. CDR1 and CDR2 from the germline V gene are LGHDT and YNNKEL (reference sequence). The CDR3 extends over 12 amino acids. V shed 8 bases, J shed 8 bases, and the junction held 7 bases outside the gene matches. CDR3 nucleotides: TGTGCCAGCTTATCGACAGGGGAAGGCTACACCTTC. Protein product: CASLSTGEGYTF.

Here the CDR3 reads CASSQRLPGANEKLFF. The CDR3 DNA follows: TGTGCCAGCAGCCAACGCCTGCCGGGGGCTAATGAAAAACTGTTTTTT. The chain has TRBV3-1 (or the pseudogene TRBV3-2) and TRBJ1-4; tentatively, D is TRBD1 (5 bases). CDR1 and CDR2 from the germline V gene are LGHDT and YNNKEL (reference sequence). The CDR3 has 16 amino acids. V shed 2 bases and J shed 3 bases, with 13 bases lying between them.